The present TCR beta chain was sequenced within a study of blood T cell repertoires in COVID-19. Sequencing used immunoSEQ multiplex PCR; TCRdb keeps in-frame clones, though not all of them. The sample lists about 200,000 clones, around 90% seen once, with 0.6% to 0.8% in the top ten. The sequenced sample consisted of peripheral blood. The receptor's source is a man aged 45-65 years with acute or convalescent COVID-19.

The CDR3: CASSVDAATNEKLFF. CDR3 coding DNA: TGTGCCAGCAGCGTAGACGCAGCAACTAATGAAAAACTGTTTTTT. V gene TRBV9 combines with J gene TRBJ1-4; D not certain. Germline V gene data show CDR1 as SGDLS and CDR2 as YYNGEE. The CDR3 totals 15 residues. V was shortened by 0 bases and J by 0 bases, with 6 bases between the two germline ends.